This entry describes one TCR beta chain. No antigen is known for it. No qualities accompany the bases; no much larger clone lies one base away. The sample belongs to a study of blood T cells in healthy people across ages (dated by TCRdb to the mid-2010s). Study-level background: In model experiments, template switching captured about one uniquely barcoded TCR beta cDNA molecule for every two T cells. To track age-related changes in TCR beta repertoire diversity, the study relied on deep sequencing normalized with unique cDNA molecular identifiers. The donors were divided into four age groups: young (average approximately 17 years), middle-aged (approximately 41), aged (around 59) and long-lived (nearly 85). To avoid experimental bias, donors of different ages were spread randomly across the sequencing lanes. The study analyzed two additional independent replicas of 1 million unique cDNA reads from the same blood draw for two donors, one aged 18 to 30 and one aged 80 or older.

Library prep was done by 5' RACE. This sample was sequenced with an Illumina HiSeq 2500. A second PCR of about 6 to 11 cycles was performed with a sample-barcoded 5' primer and a J-beta primer mix. A unique molecular identifier was introduced onto each TCR beta cDNA molecule by a template-switch 5' adaptor carrying 12 random nucleotides. Each sample yielded at least 2.5 million CDR3-containing paired-end reads. First-strand cDNA synthesis was performed from all RNA using the Mint cDNA synthesis kit, with priming by a TRBC-specific oligonucleotide. Following uracil-DNA glycosylase treatment, all cDNA underwent a first 18-cycle PCR with the universal primers M1SS and BC2_uni_R. In the authors' own workflow: Normalization of each sample was performed by random selection of 1 million high-quality reads, each carrying a distinct molecular identifier. Instead of being binned into consensus sequences, reads with shared molecular identifiers were discarded. CDR3 identification, clonotype clustering and error correction used MiTCR with a Q25 quality threshold and the strictest error-elimination algorithm. A nonparametric unseen species model using Euler transformation provided a lower-bound estimate of total TCR beta diversity. TCRdb handled the public reads itself, with Q25 trimming in fastp and clone calling in MiXCR, and kept productive beta chains. Merged by CDR3 protein, the rows form single entries marked with the most common genes and DNA. These V and J calls originate from TCRdb's pipeline instead of the authors' own analysis. This sample has fewer than 900,000 distinct CDR3 sequences in its table, and 36% of those were observed once. The ten largest clones represent approximately 12% of the sample.

General study outcomes and caveats: A strong correlation was found between observed TCR beta diversity and the percentage of naive T cells measured by flow cytometry. Observed TCR beta diversity per million T cells fell roughly linearly with age, and a significant reduction was already apparent by age approximately 40. The long-lived group showed more naive CD4+ T cells, fewer expanded clones and increased TCR diversity than the aged group, suggesting age selection. Estimates of total diversity based on one million sequenced T cells were considered lower bounds and underestimates. Donor CMV infection status was unknown, potentially confounding age-related changes in expanded clonotypes. Since profiling was done on bulk unsorted PBMCs, naive and antigen-experienced compartments could not be conclusively compared.

Including cysteine and phenylalanine, the CDR3 has 16 amino acids. Just the 48-base CDR3 DNA is kept, in frame starting at base 1. For this chain, trimming is 5 bases at the V end and 6 bases at the J end, and the number of junction bases without a gene match is 9. The germline V gene encodes CDR1 SGHTA and CDR2 FQGNSA. The approximately 39 donors, aged about 6 to 100 years, were systemically healthy Caucasian individuals from Russia. Around 10 milliliters of peripheral blood were collected from each donor into EDTA-treated Vacutainer tubes. Ficoll-Paque density-gradient centrifugation was used to isolate PBMCs, with at least 6 million per sample. Total RNA, at least 6 micrograms per sample, was extracted from PBMCs with Trizol reagent. Naive CD45RAhigh/CD27high T cell percentages were measured by flow cytometry on a PBMC aliquot from every donor.

The chain links TRBV7-2 with TRBJ2-3; TRBD2 lines up with 12 middle nucleotides. The sample comprised blood. The TCR comes from a man aged 18 to 29 in good health. The DNA sequence follows: TGTGCCAGCAGCCCCCCTCGACTAGCGGGGGCGGATACGCAGTATTTT. This gives the protein CASSPPRLAGADTQYF.